This T cell receptor (beta chain) derives from a study of blood T cell repertoires in COVID-19. The protocol was immunoSEQ multiplex PCR, while the TCRdb copy is restricted to in-frame clones and leaves out a portion. This table has fewer than 400,000 clones, 85% appearing once. The sequenced material came from peripheral blood. The TCR originated in a woman aged 18-35 years with acute or convalescent COVID-19.

The DNA of the CDR3 is TGTGCCAGCAGCCAGAGGGGGTCAAGCGGACGAAACAATGAGCAGTTCTTC. Encoded protein: CASSQRGSSGRNNEQFF. The genes are TRBV9 and TRBJ2-1, with D perhaps matching TRBD1 (6 bases). CDR3 size: 17 residues. Trimming pared 4 bases from V and 5 bases from J, leaving 22 bases between. Germline V gives CDR1 SGDLS, CDR2 YYNGEE.